This T cell receptor beta chain was sequenced for a study of blood T cell repertoires in COVID-19. Study in general: Spain, Italy and the United States supplied samples that represented acute and convalescent COVID-19.

The germline V and J ends were trimmed by 3 bases and 3 bases, with 11 bases remaining between them. Germline-derived CDR1 and CDR2 are SQVTM and ANQGSEA. The CDR3 is 13 amino acids. Profiling relied on immunoSEQ multiplex PCR, and the TCRdb table lists in-frame clones only, not all of them. The profile shows a few hundred thousand clones, approximately 88% of them singletons. This clonotype originated in a woman between 40 and 50 years old with acute COVID-19. V gene TRBV29-1 combines with J gene TRBJ1-1, with D possibly being TRBD1 (5 bases). The source material was PBMCs or T cells enriched from blood (not recorded which). CDR3 in amino acids: CSVEGPGDTEAFF. The CDR3 bases are TGCAGCGTTGAGGGCCCGGGGGACACTGAAGCTTTCTTT.